Described below is a single TCR beta chain sequence and its context. Method: immunoSEQ multiplex PCR; TCRdb's copy keeps in-frame clones and lacks some. The sample yields 20,000 to 30,000 clones, over 80% seen once. These data are taken from a study of OX40 agonist ivuxolimab in advanced cancers. The CDR3 contains 11 residues. Between the trimmed V and J ends, which lost 0 bases and 8 bases, there was a span of 2 bases. The V gene's germline CDR1 is SGHKS and CDR2 YYEKEE (reference sequence). Source: CD4+ or CD8+ T cells sorted from blood, taken in a trial of the OX40 agonist ivuxolimab. The rearrangement links TRBV5-5 to TRBJ2-2; D unresolved. The receptor comes from an adult with an advanced solid tumor such as melanoma, head and neck, liver or kidney cancer. The CDR3 DNA reads TGTGCCAGCAGCTTGGCGGGGGAGCTGTTTTTT. It translates to CASSLAGELFF. Full variable domain (outside the CDR3, taken from reference TRBV5-5 and TRBJ2-2): DAGVTQSPTHLIKTRGQQVTLRCSPISGHKSVSWYQQVLGQGPQFIFQYYEKEERGRGNFPDRFSARQFPNYSSELNVNALLLGDSALYLCASSLAGELFFGEGSRLTVL.